The rows below give T cell receptor beta chains drawn from one sample of a study of blood T cells in healthy people across ages. A single record per CDR3 protein comes from TCRdb applying MiXCR to the 5' RACE reads. The data show 800,000 or so distinct CDR3 sequences, more than 35% seen once. Sequenced material: blood. These receptors originate from a man older than 75 in good health. CDR3s include the opening cysteine and the closing phenylalanine or tryptophan.

TRBV5-1 | CASSYFTGAVIQETQYF
TRBV5-5 | CASGLRDLDSYEQYF
TRBV20-1 | CSSRGSGGDTQYF
TRBV29-1 | CSVDQGDTQYF
TRBV6-6 | CASRQGVWNQPQHF
TRBV6-5 | CTSSSDGSSSYEQYF
TRBV28 | CASSVLAGEENEQFF
TRBV5-1 | CASSSQQGPDEQYF
TRBV12-3/TRBV12-4 | CASKSRTGVREKLFF
TRBV7-6 | CASSHWTSGTTDTQYF
TRBV6-6 | CASTRGGRVATNEKLFF
TRBV29-1 | CSVDDREYEQYF
TRBV25-1 | CASRKQGKAEAFF
TRBV20-1 | CSAIDYEQYF
TRBV20-1 | CSATASRGGNQPQHF
TRBV4-3 | CASSLGDDLSTGELFF
TRBV7-8 | CASSSDRVGVQPQHF
TRBV6-2/TRBV6-3 | CASSKPRTGGSNQPQHF
TRBV12-3/TRBV12-4 | CASSSNLGTGGDEQYF
TRBV5-1 | CASSRGQAQGTQYF
TRBV29-1 | CSVAALRGTTFF
TRBV2 | CASSVETSDTGELFF
TRBV6-2/TRBV6-3 | CASRRGRETQYF
TRBV28 | CASSPSSGTYNEQFF
TRBV7-8 | CASSLALTSGGTYEQYF
TRBV5-4 | CASSPWALPNGYTF
TRBV29-1 | CSLTPGTETQYF
TRBV20-1 | CSAVSAGHYNEQFF
TRBV24-1 | CATSDPRAGGGAKNIQYF
TRBV20-1 | CSARDSGTGEGEQYF
TRBV12-3/TRBV12-4 | CASSPGGNTGELFF
TRBV6-2/TRBV6-3 | CASNPSPGQFQPQHF
TRBV18 | CASSIKRDYTDTQYF
TRBV20-1 | CSAQLGGAKNIQYF
TRBV20-1 | CSARDTGGLTPYEQYF
TRBV2 | CASSDLSWGAAYGYTF
TRBV27 | CASSVWTF
TRBV9 | CASSVAGTSIDEQFF
TRBV6-1 | CASSARTRVDEQFF
TRBV29-1 | CSVEKWDKANVLTF
TRBV6-5 | CASSYSVSGYQETQYF
TRBV3-1 | CASSHGGGRADEQYF
TRBV5-5 | CASSGGIIYEQYF
TRBV7-3 | CASSLPGLVEMNEQYF
TRBV9 | CASSVFGGIYNEQFF
TRBV28 | CASTGREGYEQYF